The text below deals with one T cell receptor beta chain. CDR3 length equals 16 residues. In germline, CDR1 is LGHNA, CDR2 YSLEER. The data derive from a study of T cells expressing NK-cell markers. Study in general: Sorted CD3+CD56-NKG2C+, CD3+CD56+NKG2C- and CD3+CD56+NKG2C+ T cells were the source of the TCR beta repertoires. Within the sequenced cohort of eight donors, seven exhibited HCMV seropositivity and one was seronegative.

One entry per CDR3 protein, without DNA, is what TCRdb gives after re-calling the 5' RACE reads. The table lists approximately 460,000 distinct CDR3 sequences. The source material was blood T cells: a sorted CD56 or NKG2C T cell subset, CD4+ or CD8+ T cells, or bulk PBMC T cells (not recorded which). The chain joins TRBV4-3 to TRBJ1-3; TCRdb names TRBD1, which stays unverified in the absence of DNA. The TCR comes from a woman aged 18-70 years in good health. CDR3: CASSPLTAPLGNTIYF.